This TCR beta chain comes out of a study of T cell changes during pregnancy in multiple sclerosis. Sequencing used immunoSEQ multiplex PCR; TCRdb keeps in-frame clones, though not all of them. The sample lists fewer than 40,000 clones, about 87% occurring once. With V trimmed by 4 bases and J by 1 base, 2 bases remained unmatched. CDR1 is SGHDN, CDR2 FVKESK, per germline. The CDR3 length is 14 residues. This receptor was taken from a female donor with multiple sclerosis, enrolled in a pregnancy study. The sample in question was CD8+ T cells from peripheral blood mononuclear cells, obtained in the first trimester of pregnancy. The V and J genes are TRBV14 and TRBJ2-7; 9 bases are shared with TRBD1. The CDR3 reads CASSPGQGSYEQYF. The CDR3 DNA reads as TGTGCCAGCAGCCCGGGACAGGGATCCTACGAGCAGTACTTC.